This is a list of T cell receptor beta chains from one sample in a study of identical twins. TCRdb re-called the 5' RACE reads with MiXCR, one entry per CDR3 protein. The table lists about 240,000 distinct CDR3 sequences, approximately 10% of them singletons. The sequenced sample was memory T cells sorted from blood. These receptors were collected from a man aged 50 to 59 in good health. CDR3s include the opening cysteine and the closing phenylalanine or tryptophan. D genes are given only for firm matches. Not all rows give a size; the values are once, few, many and, for expanded clones, a class.

v_call	d_call	cdr3_length	j_call	clone_size	cdr3_nt	cdr3_aa
TRBV12-5	-	13	TRBJ2-3	many	TGTGCTAGTGGTTTTGGTACCCAGGATACGCAGTATTTT	CASGFGTQDTQYF
TRBV2	TRBD1	17	TRBJ2-1	-	TGTGCCAGCAGTGCGGGACCGGGACAGCTCTCCTACAATGAGCAGTTCTTC	CASSAGPGQLSYNEQFF
TRBV5-1	TRBD2	15	TRBJ2-7	few	TGCGCCAGCAGAGAAGGACTAGCGGATGCCTACGAGCAGTACTTC	CASREGLADAYEQYF
TRBV6-1	-	16	TRBJ2-4	many	TGTGCCAGCAGTACCACCCTAGGGGCAGCCAAAAACATTCAGTACTTC	CASSTTLGAAKNIQYF
TRBV6-6	TRBD2	23	TRBJ2-5	many	TGTGCCAGCAGTTCGGACTTTCGGAACGTGCTAGCGGGGACCGTGTTGTACCAAGAGACCCAGTACTTC	CASSSDFRNVLAGTVLYQETQYF
TRBV27	TRBD2	13	TRBJ2-1	few	TGTGCCAGCAGCCCCGGGGGGAATCGTGAGCAGTTCTTC	CASSPGGNREQFF
TRBV5-1	TRBD1	12	TRBJ2-1	many	TGCGCCAGCAGGGGGGACAGGGATGAGCAGTTCTTC	CASRGDRDEQFF
TRBV6-2/TRBV6-3	-	15	TRBJ1-1	few	TGTGCCAGCAGTTACGGGAGAGACCTGAACACTGAAGCTTTCTTT	CASSYGRDLNTEAFF
TRBV4-3	-	15	TRBJ2-1	few	TGCGCCAGCAGCCAGTGGGACCAGTCTTACAATGAGCAGTTCTTC	CASSQWDQSYNEQFF
TRBV12-5	-	11	TRBJ2-5	few	TGTGCTAGTGGTTTGGGGGAGACCCAGTACTTC	CASGLGETQYF
TRBV28	-	13	TRBJ2-7	few	TGTGCCAGCAGTTTAGTTTCGGGGTTCGAGCAGTACTTC	CASSLVSGFEQYF
TRBV20-1	-	13	TRBJ1-4	many	TGCAGTGCCTTGACAGGAATTAATGAAAAACTGTTTTTT	CSALTGINEKLFF
TRBV5-1	TRBD1	16	TRBJ1-6	few	TGCGCCAGCAGCTTGGACGGTACCAGGGGGAATTCACCCCTCCACTTT	CASSLDGTRGNSPLHF
TRBV25-1	-	13	TRBJ2-7	many	TGTGCCAGCAGTGATTACATCTCCTACGAGCAGTACTTC	CASSDYISYEQYF
TRBV20-1	TRBD2	15	TRBJ2-3	-	TGCAGTGCAGAGCTAGCGGGAGGCGGGATGAATACGCAGTATTTT	CSAELAGGGMNTQYF
TRBV28	TRBD2	15	TRBJ2-7	many	TGTGCCAGCAGCCCGCGTACAGCGGGGTACTACGAGCAGTACTTC	CASSPRTAGYYEQYF
TRBV30	-	13	TRBJ1-6	-	TGTGCCTGGAGAACGTCCTATAATTCACCCCACCACTTT	CAWRTSYNSPHHF
TRBV7-9	TRBD1	14	TRBJ2-1	many	TGTGCCAGCAGGCATAGACAGGGGGCAATAGAGCAGTTCTTC	CASRHRQGAIEQFF
TRBV3-1	-	13	TRBJ1-2	many	TGTGCCAGCAGCCAAGGGTTTAACTATGGCTACACCTTC	CASSQGFNYGYTF
TRBV7-9	-	15	TRBJ1-2	few	TGTGCCAGCAGCTTAGCTGGGGGAGCTAACTATGGCTACACCTTC	CASSLAGGANYGYTF
TRBV11-2	-	16	TRBJ1-3	few	TGTGCCAGCAGCTCGTCTCAGGGGCGCTCAGGAAACACCATATATTTT	CASSSSQGRSGNTIYF
TRBV5-1	TRBD1	13	TRBJ1-1	many	TGCGCCAGCAGGGCCGGGACAGGGTCCGGAGCTTTCTTT	CASRAGTGSGAFF
TRBV27	-	13	TRBJ2-1	many	TGTGCCAGCAGTGCGCTTGGCACAGGTGAGCAGTTCTTC	CASSALGTGEQFF
TRBV20-1	-	13	TRBJ2-1	many	TGCAGTCCCAGCCCGGAGGCCAGGAATGAGCAGTTCTTC	CSPSPEARNEQFF
TRBV28	-	11	TRBJ2-1	-	TGTGCCAGCAGGGAAGGGTTAGGGCAGTTCTTC	CASREGLGQFF
TRBV6-1	-	14	TRBJ1-2	many	TGTGCCAGCAACCCAACGGGGACGACTTATGGCTACACCTTC	CASNPTGTTYGYTF
TRBV28	-	14	TRBJ2-7	few	TGTGCCAGCAGGGAATACGGGACAATCAACGAGCAGTACTTC	CASREYGTINEQYF
TRBV2	-	15	TRBJ2-5	few	TGTGCCAGCAGTGCCAAGGAGCTAGCCCAAGAGACCCAGTACTTC	CASSAKELAQETQYF
TRBV20-1	TRBD1	14	TRBJ2-5	few	TGCAGTGCTAGTTCAGGGGGCCTGGGAGAGACCCAGTACTTC	CSASSGGLGETQYF
TRBV4-3	TRBD1	17	TRBJ1-2	many	TGCGCCAGCAGCCAAGGGGTCAACAGGGGGCGTAACTATGGCTACACCTTC	CASSQGVNRGRNYGYTF
TRBV5-4	-	14	TRBJ2-1	-	TGTGCCAGCAGCTTGGATTTGGAGGGTAGAGAGCAGTTCTTC	CASSLDLEGREQFF
TRBV5-5	TRBD1	15	TRBJ1-2	-	TGTGCCAGCAGCGACCGGGACAGGGACGCCAATGGCTACACCTTC	CASSDRDRDANGYTF
TRBV7-3	TRBD1	15	TRBJ2-1	-	TGTGCCAGCAGCTCAGAGCAGGGGGCTGTTGGTGAGCAGTTCTTC	CASSSEQGAVGEQFF
TRBV18	-	15	TRBJ2-1	many	TGTGCCAGCTCACCACCTAGCGGTTCCTACAATGAGCAGTTCTTC	CASSPPSGSYNEQFF
TRBV20-1	-	14	TRBJ2-3	many	TGCAGTGCTAGTCTCGCGGTTAGCACAGATACGCAGTATTTT	CSASLAVSTDTQYF
TRBV20-1	TRBD1	17	TRBJ2-3	-	TGCAGTGCCCAAAGACCGGGACAGGGGGTTGGTACAGATACGCAGTATTTT	CSAQRPGQGVGTDTQYF
TRBV18	-	12	TRBJ1-2	many	TGTGCCAGCTCACATAAAGGATATGGCTACACCTTC	CASSHKGYGYTF
TRBV30	-	14	TRBJ1-6	-	TGTGCCTGGAGTGTACCAGGACGTAATTCACCCCTCCACTTT	CAWSVPGRNSPLHF
TRBV12-3/TRBV12-4	TRBD1	16	TRBJ2-3	many	TGTGCCAGCAGCAGAACAGGGGGCTCGGGCACAGATACGCAGTATTTT	CASSRTGGSGTDTQYF
TRBV28	-	14	TRBJ2-5	-	TGTGCCAGCAGTTTTGGGCGACCGCCCTTGGCCCAGTACTTC	CASSFGRPPLAQYF
TRBV20-1	-	13	TRBJ2-3	many	TGCAGTGCTAGAGATGTCCAAACAGATACGCAGTATTTT	CSARDVQTDTQYF
TRBV6-5	-	13	TRBJ1-2	few	TGTGCCAGCAGTTCGGGCACCTCGAGGGGCTACACCTTC	CASSSGTSRGYTF
TRBV4-2	-	17	TRBJ2-6	few	TGTGCCAGCAGCCAAGATTCGGCCGCCTCGGGGGCCAACGTCCTGACTTTC	CASSQDSAASGANVLTF
TRBV20-1	TRBD2	15	TRBJ2-7	few	TGCAGTGCTAGTAGCGGGGGGGCTCAGTCCTACGAGCAGTACTTC	CSASSGGAQSYEQYF
TRBV4-2	-	15	TRBJ2-5	many	TGTGCCAGCAGCCAGGAAAGCGGCAGGGGTGAGACCCAGTACTTC	CASSQESGRGETQYF
TRBV5-1	-	12	TRBJ2-7	many	TGCGCCAGCAGCTTGGTCCGGGAGGAGCAGTACTTC	CASSLVREEQYF
TRBV28	TRBD1	14	TRBJ2-7	few	TGTGCCAGCAGTGGGGACAGGTTCTACTACGAGCAGTACTTC	CASSGDRFYYEQYF
TRBV5-1	-	15	TRBJ1-6	-	TGCGCCAGCAGCCCGGTGGGGACTGGTAATTCACCCCTCCACTTT	CASSPVGTGNSPLHF